The TCR beta chain described here comes from a study of beta chain features in type 1 diabetes. Background on the study: Comparable age, gender and cell yields were observed in patients relative to healthy donors.

On average, the one heparinised blood draw given by each donor was about 116 mL. Expressed TCRB transcripts got sequenced, as all isolated RNA was reverse transcribed. The method was immunoSEQ multiplex PCR; TCRdb's version includes in-frame clones alone and lacks a portion of them. Here the sample spans hundreds of thousands of clones, around 15% being singletons. This clone appeared a few times. Antigen: not known. A much larger clone is a single base away; this may be a read error. The CDR3 totals 15 residues. Per germline, CDR1 SEHNR and CDR2 FQNEAQ (reference sequence). General observations from the study: Type 1 diabetes patients had TCRB CDR3s that were shorter (moderately but significantly so) in all four CD4+ subsets. Fewer junction insertions and more nucleotide deletions appeared in type 1 diabetes patients. There was a possibility that cDNA sequencing over-represented cells with high TCR expression.

The genes are TRBV7-9 and TRBJ2-2; D is possibly TRBD1 (6 bases). The sample taken for sequencing was naive CD4+ T cells from blood. The TCR was taken from a man younger than 35 with type 1 diabetes. CDR3 in amino acids: CGSIYGEQGTGELFF. The DNA of the CDR3 is TGTGGCAGTATATACGGGGAACAGGGAACCGGGGAGCTGTTTTTT.